This paragraph reports one T cell receptor beta chain. What it binds is not known. The length of the CDR3 is 15 residues. V was trimmed by 6 bases and J by 0 bases, leaving 11 bases between them. From germline, CDR1 is ENHRY and CDR2 SYGVKD. The record originates from a study of radiation and T cells in renal cell carcinoma. Study information: Nephrectomy followed 15 Gy stereotactic body radiation by 4 weeks. The study, taken as a whole, reports: Pretreatment tumor biopsies were lacking, so baseline clonotypes are unknown.

TCRdb keeps only in-frame clones here, not all; method: immunoSEQ multiplex PCR. The sample has about 150,000 clones, approximately 90% seen once. Time point defined: baseline pretreatment blood. The sample's treatment: 15 Gy SBRT to primary tumor, nephrectomy 4 weeks later. The material sequenced was blood, taken from a patient whose treatment included radiotherapy and nephrectomy. This chain connects TRBV10-3 to TRBJ1-4; D is undetermined. This clonotype was sampled from a woman aged 70-85 years with renal cell carcinoma. The CDR3 sequence is CAISDRGTTNEKLFF. The CDR3 DNA follows: TGTGCCATCAGCGACCGTGGGACAACTAATGAAAAACTGTTTTTT.